The 22 T cell receptor beta chains below come from one sample, sequenced in a study of T cells in localized non-small cell lung cancer (TCRdb year 2020). To prepare the library, the immunoSEQ multiplex PCR assay was applied. TCRdb took this table from immuneACCESS and kept in-frame rearrangements with V and J called. Such tables lack part of the clones; where checked against another copy, unresolved V genes explain under half of the gap, and the rest is unexplained. The sample records over 70,000 clones, approximately 87% of which are singletons. The top ten clones comprise about a fifth of the sample. Sequences were derived from peripheral blood, sampled before any cancer treatment. These receptors originate from a male donor older than 55 with stage III squamous cell lung carcinoma.

The gene calls are TRBV5-4 and TRBJ2-2; D is possibly TRBD2 (6 bases). Trimming left V 4 bases short and J 4 bases short, with 17 bases between. The CDR3 loop spans 16 amino acids. Germline CDR1 SGHNT, CDR2 YYREEE (reference sequence). CDR3: CASSGSGVGITGELFF. CDR3 coding DNA: TGTGCCAGCAGCGGTTCGGGGGTCGGGATCACCGGGGAGCTGTTTTTT.

V usage is TRBV11-2 and J usage is TRBJ2-5, with a weak D call TRBD2 (6 bases). Per germline, CDR1 SGHAT and CDR2 FQNNGV. V was clipped by 5 bases and J by 3 bases, with 10 bases between them. The CDR3 loop spans 13 amino acids. CDR3 sequence (DNA): TGTGCCAGCAGCCCGGGACTTGAAGAGACCCAGTACTTC. This codes for CASSPGLEETQYF.

The chain combines TRBV6-1 with TRBJ1-5; 7 nucleotides match TRBD1. With V trimmed by 7 bases and J by 2 bases, 8 bases remained unmatched. This CDR3 is built from 15 residues. Germline values: CDR1 MNHNS, CDR2 SASEGT. The CDR3 is CASIRGGMGNQPQHF. The CDR3 coding sequence is TGTGCCAGCATCAGAGGGGGCATGGGCAATCAGCCCCAGCATTTT.

V is TRBV7-2 and J is TRBJ1-2; D ambiguous. CDR3 length: 16 amino acids. The germline V gene has CDR1 SGHTA and CDR2 FQGNSA. V was clipped by 1 base and J by 6 bases, with 18 bases between them. Here the CDR3 reads CASSLDFQAHNNGYTF. The DNA of the CDR3 is TGTGCCAGCAGCTTAGATTTCCAGGCGCACAATAATGGCTACACCTTC.

The V and J genes are TRBV20-1 and TRBJ1-1; D remains ambiguous. The germline V gene has CDR1 DFQATT and CDR2 SNEGSKA (reference sequence). The V end lost 2 bases, the J end lost 6 bases, and 7 bases lay between the germline ends. CDR3 length equals 11 residues. The CDR3 DNA is TGCAGTGCTAGACGGGCACCTGAAGCTTTCTTT. Protein: CSARRAPEAFF.

The J gene is TRBJ2-7, the V gene TRBV4-2; D uncertain. CDR3 length: 15 amino acids. Germline CDR1 and CDR2: LGHNA and YNFKEQ. V lost 4 bases and J lost 0, with 13 bases in between. In DNA, the CDR3 is TGTGCCAGCAGCCTGAGTGCTCTCAGCTCCTACGAGCAGTACTTC. Translated: CASSLSALSSYEQYF.

This chain joins TRBV9 and TRBJ1-2; a weak D match, TRBD1 (5 bases). From germline, CDR1 is SGDLS and CDR2 YYNGEE. Trimming cost V 0 bases and J 4 bases, with 13 bases left between them. The CDR3 extends over 15 amino acids. This CDR3 reads CASSVAQGLGYGYTF. The CDR3 nucleotides are TGTGCCAGCAGCGTAGCCCAGGGTCTGGGCTATGGCTACACCTTC.

The CDR3 DNA is TGTGCCAGCAGCCCCCGTAACCACAGGGTCTCTGGCTACACCTTC. This codes for CASSPRNHRVSGYTF. V and J are TRBV7-2 and TRBJ1-2; D possibly corresponds to TRBD1 (6 bases). Deletions cut 5 bases from V and 7 bases from J, with 20 bases between. Looked up from germline, CDR1 is SGHTA and CDR2 is FQGNSA. The CDR3 contains 15 residues.

This rearrangement joins TRBV5-8 to TRBJ1-1; TRBD1 matches at 9 bases. The CDR3 covers 15 residues. Trimming cost V 6 bases and J 4 bases; bases outside gene matches: 10. Germline assignment: CDR1 SGHTS and CDR2 YDEGEE. The CDR3 DNA sequence: TGTGCCAGCACCCGAGGATTACAGGGGGCCACTGAAGCTTTCTTT. Protein: CASTRGLQGATEAFF.

The chain recombines TRBV7-9 with TRBJ1-4, with D tentatively TRBD1 (6 bases). V dropped 5 bases and J dropped 7 bases, with 17 bases sitting between them. The CDR3 runs 15 residues. Germline V CDR1 and CDR2: SEHNR, FQNEAQ (reference sequence). Written as DNA, the CDR3 is TGTGCCAGCAGCCAAGGGCAGGGGCTATTTGAAAAACTGTTTTTT. Amino acid sequence: CASSQGQGLFEKLFF. Drawing the rest from reference TRBV7-9 and TRBJ1-4, the complete variable domain is DTGVSQNPRHKITKRGQNVTFRCDPISEHNRLYWYRQTLGQGPEFLTYFQNEAQLEKSRLLSDRFSAERPKGSFSTLEIQRTEQGDSAMYLCASSQGQGLFEKLFFGSGTQLSVL.

The gene calls are TRBV29-1 and TRBJ2-7, with 10 bases lining up with TRBD1. This CDR3 is built from 14 residues. Germline values: CDR1 SQVTM, CDR2 ANQGSEA. CDR3 DNA: TGCAGAAACCTCACCGGGACAGGGGACTACGAGCAGTACTTC. It codes for CRNLTGTGDYEQYF.

This chain's CDR3 is CASSPSGGMNTGELFF. CDR3 bases: TGTGCCAGCTCACCATCAGGAGGGATGAACACCGGGGAGCTGTTTTTT. The rearrangement links TRBV18 to TRBJ2-2; D possibly corresponds to TRBD2 (6 bases). Germline V gene sequence: CDR1 KGHSH, CDR2 LQKENI. Trimming took off 2 bases at V and 1 base at J, with 11 bases between the two ends. This CDR3 contains 16 residues.

The J gene is TRBJ2-1, the V gene TRBV29-1; the D call may be TRBD1 or TRBD2 (5 bases each). This CDR3 spans 12 amino acids. Germline CDR1 reads SQVTM; CDR2 reads ANQGSEA. V was pared by 7 bases and J by 4 bases, with 11 bases between. The CDR3 region is CSALEGYNEQFF. For the CDR3, the DNA is TGCAGCGCCCTCGAGGGGTACAATGAGCAGTTCTTC.

The chain joins TRBV4-2 to TRBJ2-7, with D unclear. CDR1 is LGHNA and CDR2 is YNFKEQ in the germline V gene. The germline V and J ends were trimmed by 0 bases and 0 bases, with 9 bases remaining between them. The CDR3 covers 15 residues. CDR3 amino acids: CASSQDLASSYEQYF. The CDR3 region has the DNA TGTGCCAGCAGCCAAGATTTGGCGAGCTCCTACGAGCAGTACTTC.

This sequence joins TRBV30 and TRBJ2-5; possibly TRBD1 for D (7 bases). This CDR3 region has 15 residues. Germline V CDR1 and CDR2: GTSNPN, SVGIG (reference sequence). V dropped 4 bases and J dropped 5 bases, with 20 bases sitting between them. The CDR3 DNA reads as TGTGCCTGGATCCCGGGAGAGGGGGCGAGGGAGACCCAGTACTTC. It codes for CAWIPGEGARETQYF.

This rearrangement joins TRBV4-3 to TRBJ2-7, with unresolved D. V lost 1 base to trimming and J lost 7 bases, with 11 bases between them. This CDR3 contains 13 residues. Germline CDR1 LGHNA, CDR2 YSLEER. DNA for the CDR3: TGCGCCAGCAGCCAAGTAAGGCTCAGAGAGCAGTACTTC. This gives the protein CASSQVRLREQYF.

The CDR3 DNA reads as TGCGCCAGCAGCCAAGATAGAAGTGCAACTAATGAAAAACTGTTTTTT. Translating it yields CASSQDRSATNEKLFF. The chain carries TRBV4-3 and TRBJ1-4; D remains unclear. Deletions cut 0 bases from V and 0 bases from J, with 8 bases between. CDR3 length: 16 residues. Germline V CDR1 and CDR2: LGHNA, YSLEER.

The chain employs TRBV5-1 and TRBJ2-3; 7 nucleotides match TRBD2. The CDR3 totals 14 residues. Germline values: CDR1 SGHRS, CDR2 YFSETQ. V shed 8 bases and J 4 bases; nucleotides not matched to a gene: 10. The CDR3 nucleotides read TGCGCCAGTTGCCCTCTTGGGGGGGCAGATACGCAGTATTTT. Residues: CASCPLGGADTQYF.

This chain uses TRBV9 with TRBJ2-5; 12 bases are shared with TRBD2. V was pared by 0 bases and J by 0 bases, with 0 bases of the junction left unmatched. Germline CDR1 SGDLS, CDR2 YYNGEE. The CDR3 is made up of 16 amino acids. The CDR3 coding sequence is TGTGCCAGCAGCGTAGGACTAGCGGGGGACCAAGAGACCCAGTACTTC. Translation gives CASSVGLAGDQETQYF.

The gene calls are TRBV5-1 and TRBJ2-5; D perhaps matches TRBD2 (5 bases). Germline values: CDR1 SGHRS, CDR2 YFSETQ. V gave up 0 bases and J gave up 5 bases, with 14 bases separating them. The CDR3 sequence is 15 residues long. The CDR3 region has the DNA TGCGCCAGCAGCTTGGAAGGGCGGGCGTGGGAGACCCAGTACTTC. As protein: CASSLEGRAWETQYF.

The genes are TRBV6-4 and TRBJ1-1, with D possibly being TRBD1 (6 bases). The CDR3 consists of 16 residues. Trimming removed 4 bases from V and 4 bases from J, with 19 bases in between. Germline V gene sequence: CDR1 MRHNA, CDR2 SNTAGT. CDR3 bases: TGTGCCAGCAGTGCAAGTTTCCAGGGAGGGGGCACTGAAGCTTTCTTT. Amino acids: CASSASFQGGGTEAFF.

The chain joins TRBV2 to TRBJ2-7; 7 nucleotides align to TRBD2. This CDR3 is built from 12 residues. Germline CDR1 SNHLY, CDR2 FYNNEI. The V and J ends lost 5 bases and 4 bases, in that order; junction bases with no gene match: 2. CDR3 sequence: CASSRGGYEQYV. The CDR3, as DNA: TGTGCCAGCAGTCGCGGGGGTTACGAGCAGTACGTC.